This entry is about one T cell receptor beta chain. The antigen remains undetermined. This sample is part of a study of cytomegalovirus exposure and HLA in healthy donors. Notes on the study in general: TCR beta V segments were, for the most part, productive about 87% or about 30% of the time in an earlier analysis.

This PCR relied on a set of 60 Vbeta primers and 13 Jbeta primers. Assay: immunoSEQ multiplex PCR; the TCRdb copy retains only in-frame clones and omits some. The sample lists about 120,000 clones, around 80% seen once, with approximately 4% in the top ten. The germline V gene has CDR1 MNHEY and CDR2 SVGAGI. This CDR3 has 13 amino acids. The sequencing sample was made of PBMCs. The clonotype was recovered from a man aged 30-40 years in good health and CMV-seropositive. The V gene is TRBV6-5, the J gene TRBJ2-5, with TRBD1 matching 11 bases. The J call is doubtful: the DNA matches TRBJ2-7 better. The CDR3 loop reads CASRRDRGYEQYF. Here the CDR3 DNA reads TGTGCCAGCAGGCGGGACAGGGGGTACGAGCAGTACTTC.